Below are 15 T cell receptor beta chains sequenced from a single sample in a study of blood T cell repertoires in COVID-19. Using immunoSEQ multiplex PCR, the repertoire was profiled, and TCRdb retains in-frame clones only, with some absent. The table lists roughly 49,000 clones, 68% of them singletons, with roughly 9.6% in the top ten. Sequencing was done on a sample of peripheral blood. These receptors were taken from a woman aged 70-85 years with acute or convalescent COVID-19.

Only a few counts were recorded for this clone. The chain employs TRBV7-3 and TRBJ1-4; 8 bases agree with TRBD1. V trimming: 3 bases; J trimming: 3 bases; junction bases outside the gene matches: 3. This CDR3 spans 15 amino acids. CDR1 is SGHTA and CDR2 is FQGTGA in the germline V gene. CDR3 bases: TGTGCCAGCAGCTTGGACAGGGCGGCTAATGAAAAACTGTTTTTT. This encodes CASSLDRAANEKLFF.

The chain carries TRBV6-5 and TRBJ2-2, with 8 bases matching TRBD1. V shed 9 bases and J 7 bases; nucleotides not matched to a gene: 10. Germline V CDR1 and CDR2: MNHEY, SVGAGI. This CDR3 has 14 amino acids. The DNA for the CDR3 is TGTGCCAGTGACCGGACAGGGACGTTCGGGGAGCTGTTTTTT. This translates into CASDRTGTFGELFF.

This clone was recorded only once. The J gene is TRBJ2-3, the V gene TRBV19; 12 nucleotides line up with TRBD2. CDR1 is LNHDA and CDR2 is SQIVND in the germline V gene (reference sequence). V was pared by 4 bases and J by 3 bases, with 5 bases of the junction left unmatched. There are 16 residues in the CDR3. The CDR3 sequence is CASSTTSGSGTDTQYF. The DNA for the CDR3 is TGTGCCAGTAGTACGACTAGCGGGAGTGGGACAGATACGCAGTATTTT.

The chain has TRBV5-1 and TRBJ2-7; TRBD1 matches 11 bases. Germline loops: CDR1 SGHRS, CDR2 YFSETQ. The CDR3 is 16 amino acids. J gave up 4 bases and V 2 bases, and 8 bases lay outside the gene matches. This chain's CDR3 is CASSFAPGQGVYEQYF. CDR3 nucleotides: TGCGCCAGCAGCTTCGCACCGGGACAGGGGGTTTACGAGCAGTACTTC.

This clone was found once. This chain joins TRBV28 and TRBJ1-1, with TRBD1 as a possible D gene (6 bases). Trimming cost V 2 bases and J 1 base, with 17 bases left between them. The CDR3 contains 17 residues. Germline V gene data show CDR1 as MDHEN and CDR2 as SYDVKM. CDR3 nucleotides: TGTGCCAGCAGTTTAATGGAGGGGGGGCCCCCGAACACTGAAGCTTTCTTT. It specifies CASSLMEGGPPNTEAFF.

Only one count was recorded for this clone. The identical CDR3 is also encoded by other nucleotide sequences in the sample. J is TRBJ1-6 and V is TRBV4-1, with D uncertain. CDR3 length: 14 residues. Trimming removed 0 bases from V and 8 bases from J, with 8 bases in between. Germline lookup yields CDR1 MGHRA and CDR2 YSYEKL. The CDR3 reads CASSQDLQDSPLHF. The CDR3 DNA sequence: TGCGCCAGCAGCCAAGATCTTCAGGATTCACCCCTCCACTTT.

The chain uses TRBV2 and TRBJ2-7; 9 bases match TRBD2. The CDR3 sequence is 15 residues long. The trim removed 6 bases at V and 7 bases at J, leaving 13 bases unmatched. The germline gives CDR1 SNHLY, CDR2 FYNNEI. The chain's CDR3 is CASSPTVAGDREQYF. Written as DNA, the CDR3 is TGTGCCAGCAGCCCTACGGTAGCGGGAGATCGGGAGCAGTACTTC.

This clone was seen a handful of times. The chain employs TRBV11-3 and TRBJ1-4; 8 bases are shared with TRBD1. This CDR3 is built from 16 residues. V was pared by 4 bases and J by 4 bases, with 8 bases of the junction left unmatched. CDR1 and CDR2 from the germline V gene are SGHNT and YENEEA. The DNA for the CDR3 is TGTGCCAGCAGCTCTCGGGGCAGGGGGCATAATGAAAAACTGTTTTTT. This gives the protein CASSSRGRGHNEKLFF.

The chain combines TRBV6-4 with TRBJ2-1; the match to TRBD2 covers 11 bases. The CDR3 runs 15 residues. With 5 bases clipped from V and 5 bases from J, the junction kept 5 bases outside the gene matches. The germline gives CDR1 MRHNA, CDR2 SNTAGT. CDR3 sequence (DNA): TGTGCCAGCAGTACCGGGACTAGCGGTGACAATGAGCAGTTCTTC. Protein product: CASSTGTSGDNEQFF.

In its sample, this clone was seen a few times. The J gene is TRBJ2-2, the V gene TRBV7-3; D possibly corresponds to TRBD1 (6 bases). V dropped 4 bases and J dropped 2 bases, with 8 bases sitting between them. The CDR3 has 14 residues. Germline-derived CDR1 and CDR2 are SGHTA and FQGTGA. The CDR3 coding sequence is TGTGCCAGCAGCTCACAGGGAAACACCGGGGAGCTGTTTTTT. It encodes CASSSQGNTGELFF.

This rearrangement joins TRBV5-1 to TRBJ2-3; perhaps TRBD2 as D (6 bases). The CDR3 loop spans 17 amino acids. Trimming cost V 2 bases and J 5 bases, with 21 bases left between them. The germline gives CDR1 SGHRS, CDR2 YFSETQ. CDR3 sequence: CASSLEALGGDLDTQYF. The CDR3 bases are TGCGCCAGCAGCTTAGAGGCCCTCGGGGGAGACTTAGATACGCAGTATTTT.

J is TRBJ2-6 and V is TRBV3-1 (or the pseudogene TRBV3-2), with D uncertain. The CDR3 is made up of 15 amino acids. Trimming stripped 4 bases from V and 0 bases from J, with 7 bases between. CDR1 and CDR2 from the germline V gene are LGHDT and YNNKEL (reference sequence). CDR3 region: CASSLATSGANVLTF. In DNA, the CDR3 is TGTGCCAGCAGCCTAGCCACCTCTGGGGCCAACGTCCTGACTTTC.

The CDR3 region is CATSDFAGQGYMDTQYF. DNA for the CDR3: TGTGCCACCAGTGATTTCGCGGGACAGGGGTATATGGATACGCAGTATTTT. This rearrangement joins TRBV24-1 to TRBJ2-3; 10 positions agree with TRBD1. The CDR3 contains 17 residues. Per germline, CDR1 KGHDR and CDR2 SFDVKD. The V segment lost 1 base and the J segment 6 bases; nucleotides outside the gene matches: 9.

V gene TRBV3-1 (or the pseudogene TRBV3-2) combines with J gene TRBJ2-7, with TRBD2 matching 7 bases. Germline CDR1 and CDR2: LGHDT and YNNKEL (reference sequence). Trimming removed 4 bases from V and 4 bases from J; junction bases left unmatched: 7. The CDR3 extends over 14 amino acids. The CDR3 reads CASSPGVGGYEQYF. CDR3 DNA: TGTGCCAGCAGCCCTGGGGTGGGGGGGTACGAGCAGTACTTC.

The chain has TRBV9 and TRBJ1-4; 8 bases agree with TRBD1. V shed 6 bases, J shed 7 bases, and the junction held 8 bases outside the gene matches. CDR1 is SGDLS and CDR2 is YYNGEE in the germline V gene. The CDR3 is 14 amino acids. The DNA of the CDR3 is TGTGCCAGCACCTCCGGGACAGGTGGTGAAAAACTGTTTTTT. Protein: CASTSGTGGEKLFF.